The clone carrying this TCR beta chain has a count of ten or more. Its target is not known. This CDR3 has 11 residues. The V gene lost 2 bases and the J gene lost 6 bases, with 2 bases spanning the gap. Germline values: CDR1 SNHLY, CDR2 FYNNEI. CDR3-region Arm-PCR and iRepertoire HTBI primers produced the TCR beta libraries. TCRdb reprocessed the multiplex PCR reads with MiXCR, giving one entry per CDR3 protein. The repertoire holds roughly 510,000 distinct CDR3 sequences, with about 16% as singletons. These data are taken from a study of regulatory T cells in long-lasting Graves disease. Background on the study: Antithyroid drug exposure in newly diagnosed Graves' patients had lasted under 3 months.

Study conclusions and caveats: Persistent Graves' patients showed reduced TCR diversity versus newly diagnosed patients.

Time point described: newly diagnosed GD, antithyroid drugs for less than 3 months. Isolated PBMC RNA provided the starting material for the TCR library. The source of the patients was an endocrinology department in Xi'an, China. These records were also assigned to another study, of T cells in Graves' hyperthyroidism and ophthalmopathy. That source notes: Blood also showed most of the thyroid clonotypes that were expanded above 0.001.

The sequence was obtained from a man younger than 35 with Graves disease. Sequencing was performed on peripheral blood mononuclear cells (PBMCs), taken at new diagnosis, from a patient treated with antithyroid drugs. V is TRBV2 and J is TRBJ1-3; the D is unclear. The DNA for the CDR3 is TGTGCCAGCAGTGAACAAAACACCATATATTTT. Residues: CASSEQNTIYF.